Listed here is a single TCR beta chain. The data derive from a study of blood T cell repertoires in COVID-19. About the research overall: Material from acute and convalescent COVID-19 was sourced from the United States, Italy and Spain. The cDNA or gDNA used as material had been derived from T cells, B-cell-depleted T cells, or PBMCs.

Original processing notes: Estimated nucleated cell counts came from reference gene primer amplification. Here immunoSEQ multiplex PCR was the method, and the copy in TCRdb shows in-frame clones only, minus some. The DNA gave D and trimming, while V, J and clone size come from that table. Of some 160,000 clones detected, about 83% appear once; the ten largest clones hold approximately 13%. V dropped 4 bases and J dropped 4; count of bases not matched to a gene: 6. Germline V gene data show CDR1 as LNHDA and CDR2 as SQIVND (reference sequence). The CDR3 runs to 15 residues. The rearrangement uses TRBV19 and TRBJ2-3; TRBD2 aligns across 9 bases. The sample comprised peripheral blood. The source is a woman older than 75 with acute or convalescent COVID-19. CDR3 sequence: CASSTPAGGADTQYF. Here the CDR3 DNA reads TGTGCCAGTAGTACCCCAGCGGGGGGTGCAGATACGCAGTATTTT.